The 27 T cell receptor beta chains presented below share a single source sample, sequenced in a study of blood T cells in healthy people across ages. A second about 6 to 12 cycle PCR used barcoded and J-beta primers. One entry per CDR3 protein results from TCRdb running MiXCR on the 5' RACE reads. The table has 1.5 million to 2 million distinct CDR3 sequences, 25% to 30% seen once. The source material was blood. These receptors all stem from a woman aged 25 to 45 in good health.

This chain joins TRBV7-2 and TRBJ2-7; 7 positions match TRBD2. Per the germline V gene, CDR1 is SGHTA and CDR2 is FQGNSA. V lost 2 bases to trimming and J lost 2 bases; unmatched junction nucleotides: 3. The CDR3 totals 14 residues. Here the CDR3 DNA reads TGTGCCAGCAGCTTAAAGCGGGGCCCCTACGAGCAGTACTTC. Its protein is CASSLKRGPYEQYF.

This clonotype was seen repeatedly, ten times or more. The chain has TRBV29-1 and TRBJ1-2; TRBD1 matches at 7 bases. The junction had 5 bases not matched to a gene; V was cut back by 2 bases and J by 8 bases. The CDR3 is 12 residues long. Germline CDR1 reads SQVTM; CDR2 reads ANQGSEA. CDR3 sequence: CSVERTGFGYTF. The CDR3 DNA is TGCAGCGTTGAACGGACAGGTTTCGGCTACACCTTC.

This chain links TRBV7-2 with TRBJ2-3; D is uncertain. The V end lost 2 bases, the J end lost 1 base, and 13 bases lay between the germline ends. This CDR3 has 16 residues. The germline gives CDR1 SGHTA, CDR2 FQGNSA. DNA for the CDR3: TGTGCCAGCAGCTTATATGCCTTTAGGGGCACAGATACGCAGTATTTT. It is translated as CASSLYAFRGTDTQYF.

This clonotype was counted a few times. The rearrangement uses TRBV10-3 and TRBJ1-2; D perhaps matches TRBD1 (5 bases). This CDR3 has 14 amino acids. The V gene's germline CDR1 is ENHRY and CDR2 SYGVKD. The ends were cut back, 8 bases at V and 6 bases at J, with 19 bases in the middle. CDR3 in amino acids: CAIAMTEGNDGYTF. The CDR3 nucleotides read TGTGCCATCGCCATGACAGAGGGCAACGATGGCTACACCTTC.

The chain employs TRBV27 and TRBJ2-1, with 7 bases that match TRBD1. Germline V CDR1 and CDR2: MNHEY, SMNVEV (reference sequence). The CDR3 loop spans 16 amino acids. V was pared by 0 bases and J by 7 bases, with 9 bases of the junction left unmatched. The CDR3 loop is CASSLSTGFLRNEQFF. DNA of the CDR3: TGTGCCAGCAGTTTATCGACAGGGTTTCTAAGAAATGAGCAGTTCTTC.

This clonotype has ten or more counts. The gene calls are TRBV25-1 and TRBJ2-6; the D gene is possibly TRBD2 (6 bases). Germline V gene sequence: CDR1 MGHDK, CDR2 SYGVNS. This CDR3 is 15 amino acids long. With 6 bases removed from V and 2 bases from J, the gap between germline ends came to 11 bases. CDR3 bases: TGTGCCAGCAGCCCATGGGGGGCTGGGGCCAACGTCCTGACTTTC. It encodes CASSPWGAGANVLTF.

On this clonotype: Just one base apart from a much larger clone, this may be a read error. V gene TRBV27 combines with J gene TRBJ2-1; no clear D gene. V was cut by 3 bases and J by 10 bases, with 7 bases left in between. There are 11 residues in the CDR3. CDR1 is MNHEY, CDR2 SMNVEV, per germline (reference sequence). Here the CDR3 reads CASSFPYEQFF. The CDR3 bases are TGTGCCAGCAGTTTCCCCTACGAGCAGTTCTTC.

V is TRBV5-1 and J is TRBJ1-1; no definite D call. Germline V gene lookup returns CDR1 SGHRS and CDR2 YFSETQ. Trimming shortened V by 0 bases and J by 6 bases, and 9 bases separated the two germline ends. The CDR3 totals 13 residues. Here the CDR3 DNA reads TGCGCCAGCAGCTTGGGAGCGTACCCTGAAGCTTTCTTT. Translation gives CASSLGAYPEAFF. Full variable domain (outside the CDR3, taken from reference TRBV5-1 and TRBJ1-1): KAGVTQTPRYLIKTRGQQVTLSCSPISGHRSVSWYQQTPGQGLQFLFEYFSETQRNKGNFPGRFSGRQFSNSRSEMNVSTLELGDSALYLCASSLGAYPEAFFGQGTRLTVV.

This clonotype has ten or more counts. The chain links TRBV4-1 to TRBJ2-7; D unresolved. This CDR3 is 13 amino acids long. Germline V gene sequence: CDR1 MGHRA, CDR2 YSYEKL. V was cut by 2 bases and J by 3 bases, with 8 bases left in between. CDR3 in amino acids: CASSQTVFYEQYF. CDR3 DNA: TGCGCCAGCAGCCAAACCGTATTCTACGAGCAGTACTTC.

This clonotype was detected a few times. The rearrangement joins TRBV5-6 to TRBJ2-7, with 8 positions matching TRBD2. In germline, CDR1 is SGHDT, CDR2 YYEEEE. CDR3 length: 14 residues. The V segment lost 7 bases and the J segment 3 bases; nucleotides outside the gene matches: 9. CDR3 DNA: TGTGCCAGCGGCGGGGGGCTGGATGTCTACGAGCAGTACTTC. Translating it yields CASGGGLDVYEQYF.

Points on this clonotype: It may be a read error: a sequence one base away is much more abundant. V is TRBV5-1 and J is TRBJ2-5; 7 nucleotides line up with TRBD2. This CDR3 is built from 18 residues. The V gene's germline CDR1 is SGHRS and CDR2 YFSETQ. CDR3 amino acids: CVSSLGPSSGRRGETQYF. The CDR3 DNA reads TGCGTCAGCAGCTTGGGCCCATCTAGCGGACGAAGGGGAGAGACCCAGTACTTC.

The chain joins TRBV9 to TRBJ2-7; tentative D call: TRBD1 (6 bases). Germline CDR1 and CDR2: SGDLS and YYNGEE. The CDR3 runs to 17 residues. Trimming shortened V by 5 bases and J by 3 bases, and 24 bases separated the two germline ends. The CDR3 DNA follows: TGTGCCAGCAGTCTAACGACAGGTCCTGCGTCTAGCTACGAGCAGTACTTC. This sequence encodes CASSLTTGPASSYEQYF.

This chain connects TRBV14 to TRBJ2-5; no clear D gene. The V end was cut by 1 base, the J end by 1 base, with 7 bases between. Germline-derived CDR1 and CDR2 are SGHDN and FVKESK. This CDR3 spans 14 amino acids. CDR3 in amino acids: CASSQGSLQETQYF. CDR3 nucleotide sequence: TGTGCCAGCAGCCAAGGGAGCCTCCAAGAGACCCAGTACTTC.

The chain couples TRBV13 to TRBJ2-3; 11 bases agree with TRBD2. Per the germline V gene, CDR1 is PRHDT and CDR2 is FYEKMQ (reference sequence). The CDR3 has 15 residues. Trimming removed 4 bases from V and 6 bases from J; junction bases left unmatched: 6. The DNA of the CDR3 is TGTGCCAGCAGCTGGGGGACTAGCGGACCCGATACGCAGTATTTT. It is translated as CASSWGTSGPDTQYF.

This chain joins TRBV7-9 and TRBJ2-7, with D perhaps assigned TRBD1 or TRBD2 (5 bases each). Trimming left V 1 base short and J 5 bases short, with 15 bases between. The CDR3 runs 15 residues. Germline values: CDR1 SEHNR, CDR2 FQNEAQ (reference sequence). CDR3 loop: CASSLEAGTSHEQYF. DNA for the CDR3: TGTGCCAGCAGCTTAGAGGCAGGGACGTCCCACGAGCAGTACTTC.

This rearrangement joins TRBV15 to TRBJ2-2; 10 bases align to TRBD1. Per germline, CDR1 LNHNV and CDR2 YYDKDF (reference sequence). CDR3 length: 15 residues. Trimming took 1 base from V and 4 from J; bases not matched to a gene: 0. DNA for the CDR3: TGTGCCACCAGCAGAGGGACAGGGGGCACCGGGGAGCTGTTTTTT. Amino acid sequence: CATSRGTGGTGELFF.

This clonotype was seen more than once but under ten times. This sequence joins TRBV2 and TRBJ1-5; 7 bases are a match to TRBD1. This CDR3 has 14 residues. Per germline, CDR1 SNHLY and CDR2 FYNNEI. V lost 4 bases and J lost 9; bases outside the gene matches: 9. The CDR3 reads CASSGQGVFGPQHF. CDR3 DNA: TGTGCCAGCAGTGGACAGGGCGTGTTCGGGCCCCAGCATTTT.

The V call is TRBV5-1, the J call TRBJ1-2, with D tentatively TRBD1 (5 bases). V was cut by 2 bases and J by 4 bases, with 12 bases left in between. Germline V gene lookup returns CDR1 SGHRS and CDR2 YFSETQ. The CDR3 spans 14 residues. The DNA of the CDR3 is TGCGCCAGCAGCTTTGGGGACGGGGTCTATGGCTACACCTTC. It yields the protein CASSFGDGVYGYTF. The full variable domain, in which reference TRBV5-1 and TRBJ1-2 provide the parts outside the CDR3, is KAGVTQTPRYLIKTRGQQVTLSCSPISGHRSVSWYQQTPGQGLQFLFEYFSETQRNKGNFPGRFSGRQFSNSRSEMNVSTLELGDSALYLCASSFGDGVYGYTFGSGTRLTVV.

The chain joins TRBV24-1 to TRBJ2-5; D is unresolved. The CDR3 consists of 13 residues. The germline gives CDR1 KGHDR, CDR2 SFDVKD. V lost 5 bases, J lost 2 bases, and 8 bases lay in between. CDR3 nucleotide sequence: TGTGCCACCAGTGGCCCGGAGCAAGAGACCCAGTACTTC. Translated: CATSGPEQETQYF.

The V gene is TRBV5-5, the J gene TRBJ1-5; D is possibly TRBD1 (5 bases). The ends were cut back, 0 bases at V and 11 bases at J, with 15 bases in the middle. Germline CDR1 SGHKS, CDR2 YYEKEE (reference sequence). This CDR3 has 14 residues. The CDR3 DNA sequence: TGTGCCAGCAGCTTGGCCTGGGGGGAGGTGGCCCAGCATTTT. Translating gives CASSLAWGEVAQHF. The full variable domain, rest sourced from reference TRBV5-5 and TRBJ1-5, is DAGVTQSPTHLIKTRGQQVTLRCSPISGHKSVSWYQQVLGQGPQFIFQYYEKEERGRGNFPDRFSARQFPNYSSELNVNALLLGDSALYLCASSLAWGEVAQHFGDGTRLSIL.

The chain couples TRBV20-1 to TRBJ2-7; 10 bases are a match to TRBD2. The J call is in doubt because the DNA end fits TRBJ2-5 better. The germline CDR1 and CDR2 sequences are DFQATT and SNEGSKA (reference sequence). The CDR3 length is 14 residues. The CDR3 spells CSASRLAGVETQYF. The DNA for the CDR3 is TGCAGTGCTTCACGTCTAGCGGGAGTGGAGACCCAGTACTTC.

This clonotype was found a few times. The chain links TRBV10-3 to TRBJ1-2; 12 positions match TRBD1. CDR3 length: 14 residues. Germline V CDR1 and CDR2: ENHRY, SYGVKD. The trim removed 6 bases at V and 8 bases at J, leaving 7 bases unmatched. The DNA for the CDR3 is TGTGCCATCAGCGGGACAGGGGGCGGGCGCGGCTACACCTTC. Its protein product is CAISGTGGGRGYTF.

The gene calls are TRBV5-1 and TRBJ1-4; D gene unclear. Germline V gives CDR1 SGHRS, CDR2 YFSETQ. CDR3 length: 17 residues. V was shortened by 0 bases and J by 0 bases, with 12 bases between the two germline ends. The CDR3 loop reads CASSLAGRLATNEKLFF. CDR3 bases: TGCGCCAGCAGCTTGGCGGGCAGACTAGCAACTAATGAAAAACTGTTTTTT.

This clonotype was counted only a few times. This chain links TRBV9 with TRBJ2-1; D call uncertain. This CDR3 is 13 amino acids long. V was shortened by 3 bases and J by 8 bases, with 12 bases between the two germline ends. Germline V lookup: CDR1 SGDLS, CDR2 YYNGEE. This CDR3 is CASSGPSMDEQFF. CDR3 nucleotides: TGTGCCAGCAGCGGCCCCTCAATGGATGAGCAGTTCTTC.

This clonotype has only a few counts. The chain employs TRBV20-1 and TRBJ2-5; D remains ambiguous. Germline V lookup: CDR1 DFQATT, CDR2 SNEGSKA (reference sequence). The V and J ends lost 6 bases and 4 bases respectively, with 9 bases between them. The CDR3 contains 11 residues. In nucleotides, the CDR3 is TGCAGTGCAACGAGTCGAGAGACCCAGTACTTC. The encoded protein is CSATSRETQYF.

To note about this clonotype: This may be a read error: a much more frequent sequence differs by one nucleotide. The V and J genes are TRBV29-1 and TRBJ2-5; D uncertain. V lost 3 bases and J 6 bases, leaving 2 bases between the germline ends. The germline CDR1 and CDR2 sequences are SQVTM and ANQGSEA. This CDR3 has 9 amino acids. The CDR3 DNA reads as TGCAGCGTTGATAAGACCCAGTACTTC. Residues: CSVDKTQYF.

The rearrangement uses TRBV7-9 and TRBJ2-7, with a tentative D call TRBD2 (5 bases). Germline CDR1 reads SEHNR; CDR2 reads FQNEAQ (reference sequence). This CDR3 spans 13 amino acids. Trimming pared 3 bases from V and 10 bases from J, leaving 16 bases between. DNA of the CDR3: TGTGCCAGCAGCTTCACCCGGGGTGCGTCCCAGTACTTC. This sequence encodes CASSFTRGASQYF.